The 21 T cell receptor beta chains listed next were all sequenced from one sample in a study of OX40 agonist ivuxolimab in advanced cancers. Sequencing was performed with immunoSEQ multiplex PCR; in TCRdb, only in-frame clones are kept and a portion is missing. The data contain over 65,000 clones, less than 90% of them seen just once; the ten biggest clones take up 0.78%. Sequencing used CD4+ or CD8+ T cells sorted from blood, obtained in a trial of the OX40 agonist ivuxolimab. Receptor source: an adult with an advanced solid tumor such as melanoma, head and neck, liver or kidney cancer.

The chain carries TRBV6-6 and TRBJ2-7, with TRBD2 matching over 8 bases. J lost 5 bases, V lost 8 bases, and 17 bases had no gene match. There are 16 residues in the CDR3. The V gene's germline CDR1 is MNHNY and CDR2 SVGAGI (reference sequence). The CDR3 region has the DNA TGTGCCAGCGGCTCATCCCGGACAGCGGGGGACCACGAGCAGTACTTC. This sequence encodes CASGSSRTAGDHEQYF.

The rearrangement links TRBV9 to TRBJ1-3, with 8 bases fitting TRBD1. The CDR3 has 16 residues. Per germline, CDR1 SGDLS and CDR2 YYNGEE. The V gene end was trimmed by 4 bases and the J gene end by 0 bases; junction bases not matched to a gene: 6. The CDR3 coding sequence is TGTGCCAGCAGCCCCCGGACAGGGAGCTCTGGAAACACCATATATTTT. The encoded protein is CASSPRTGSSGNTIYF.

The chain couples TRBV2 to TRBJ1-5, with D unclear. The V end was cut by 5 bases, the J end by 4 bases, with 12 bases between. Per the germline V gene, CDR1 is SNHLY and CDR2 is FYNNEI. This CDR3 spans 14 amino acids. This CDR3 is CASSRLNSNQPQHF. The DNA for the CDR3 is TGTGCCAGCAGTCGCCTAAACTCAAATCAGCCCCAGCATTTT.

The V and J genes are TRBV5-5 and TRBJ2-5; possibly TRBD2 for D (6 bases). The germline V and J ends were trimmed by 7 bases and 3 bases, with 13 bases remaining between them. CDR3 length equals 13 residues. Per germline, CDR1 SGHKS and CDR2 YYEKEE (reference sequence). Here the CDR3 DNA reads TGTGCCAGCGTGCGGGATAGCGAAGAGACCCAGTACTTC. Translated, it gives CASVRDSEETQYF.

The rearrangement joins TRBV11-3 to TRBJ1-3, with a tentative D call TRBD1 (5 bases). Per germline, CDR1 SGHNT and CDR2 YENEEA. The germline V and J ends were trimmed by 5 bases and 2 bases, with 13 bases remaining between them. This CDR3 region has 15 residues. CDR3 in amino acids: CASSDRQRPGNTIYF. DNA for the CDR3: TGTGCCAGCAGCGATCGACAGAGGCCTGGAAACACCATATATTTT. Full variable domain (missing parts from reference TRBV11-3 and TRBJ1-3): EAGVVQSPRYKIIEKKQPVAFWCNPISGHNTLYWYLQNLGQGPELLIRYENEEAVDDSQLPKDRFSAERLKGVDSTLKIQPAELGDSAVYLCASSDRQRPGNTIYFGEGSWLTVV.

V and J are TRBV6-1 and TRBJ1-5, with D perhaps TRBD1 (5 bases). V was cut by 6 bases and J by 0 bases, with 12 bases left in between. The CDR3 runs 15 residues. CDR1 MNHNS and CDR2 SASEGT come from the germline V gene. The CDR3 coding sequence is TGTGCCAGCAGCCGGGACCTAGTTAGCAATCAGCCCCAGCATTTT. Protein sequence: CASSRDLVSNQPQHF.

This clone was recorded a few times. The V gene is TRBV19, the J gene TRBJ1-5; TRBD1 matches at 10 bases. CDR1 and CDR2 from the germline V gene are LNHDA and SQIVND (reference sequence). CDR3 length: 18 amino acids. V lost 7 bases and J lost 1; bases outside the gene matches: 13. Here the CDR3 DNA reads TGTGCCAGTAAAACCGGGACAGGGGCCCCTGGGAGCAATCAGCCCCAGCATTTT. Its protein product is CASKTGTGAPGSNQPQHF.

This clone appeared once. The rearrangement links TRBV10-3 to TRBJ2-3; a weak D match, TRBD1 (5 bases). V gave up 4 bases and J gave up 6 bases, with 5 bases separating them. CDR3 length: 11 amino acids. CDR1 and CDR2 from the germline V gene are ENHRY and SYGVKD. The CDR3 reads CAISGGDTQYF. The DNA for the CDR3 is TGTGCCATCAGTGGGGGCGATACGCAGTATTTT.

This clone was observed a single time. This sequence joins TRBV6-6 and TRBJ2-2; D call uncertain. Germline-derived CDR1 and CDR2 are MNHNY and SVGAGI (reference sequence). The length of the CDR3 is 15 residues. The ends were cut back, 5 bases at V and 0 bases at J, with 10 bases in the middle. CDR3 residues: CASSGVDSNTGELFF. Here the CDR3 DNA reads TGTGCCAGCAGTGGGGTAGATTCGAACACCGGGGAGCTGTTTTTT.

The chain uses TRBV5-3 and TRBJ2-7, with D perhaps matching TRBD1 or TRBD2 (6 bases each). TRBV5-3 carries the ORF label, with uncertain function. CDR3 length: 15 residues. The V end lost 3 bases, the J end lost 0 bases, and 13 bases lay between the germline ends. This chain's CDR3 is CARSSRLGGSYEQYF. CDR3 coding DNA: TGTGCCAGAAGCTCCAGACTAGGGGGCTCCTACGAGCAGTACTTC.

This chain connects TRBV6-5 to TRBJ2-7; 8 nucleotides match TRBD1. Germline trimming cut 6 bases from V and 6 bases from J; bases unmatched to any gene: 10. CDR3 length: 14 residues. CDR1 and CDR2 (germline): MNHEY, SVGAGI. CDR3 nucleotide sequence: TGTGCCAGCAGACGAGGACAGGGTTTTACCGAGCAGTACTTC. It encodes CASRRGQGFTEQYF.

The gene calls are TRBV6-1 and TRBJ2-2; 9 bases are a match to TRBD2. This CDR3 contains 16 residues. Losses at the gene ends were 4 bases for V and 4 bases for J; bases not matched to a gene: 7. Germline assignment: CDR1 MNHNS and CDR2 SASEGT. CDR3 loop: CASSAARGGGTGELFF. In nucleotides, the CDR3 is TGTGCCAGCAGTGCGGCGCGGGGGGGCGGCACCGGGGAGCTGTTTTTT.

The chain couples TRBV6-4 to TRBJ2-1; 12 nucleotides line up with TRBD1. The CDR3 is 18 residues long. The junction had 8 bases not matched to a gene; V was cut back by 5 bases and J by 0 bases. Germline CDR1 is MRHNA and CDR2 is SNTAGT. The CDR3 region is CASSPGTGGLTSYNEQFF. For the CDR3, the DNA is TGTGCCAGCAGTCCCGGGACAGGGGGCCTAACCTCCTACAATGAGCAGTTCTTC.

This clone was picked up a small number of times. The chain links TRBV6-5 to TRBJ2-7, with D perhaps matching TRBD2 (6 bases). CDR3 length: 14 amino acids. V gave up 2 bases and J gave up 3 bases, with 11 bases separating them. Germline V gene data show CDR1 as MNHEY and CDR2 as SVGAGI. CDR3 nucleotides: TGTGCCAGCAGTTACGGAGGGCCGCGCTACGAGCAGTACTTC. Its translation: CASSYGGPRYEQYF.

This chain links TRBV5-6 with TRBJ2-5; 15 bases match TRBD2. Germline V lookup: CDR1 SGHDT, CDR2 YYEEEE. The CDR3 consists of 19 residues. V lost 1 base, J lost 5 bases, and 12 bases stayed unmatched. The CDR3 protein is CASSLPTGTSGGKAETQYF. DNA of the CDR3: TGTGCCAGCAGCTTGCCGACCGGGACTAGCGGGGGGAAGGCGGAGACCCAGTACTTC.

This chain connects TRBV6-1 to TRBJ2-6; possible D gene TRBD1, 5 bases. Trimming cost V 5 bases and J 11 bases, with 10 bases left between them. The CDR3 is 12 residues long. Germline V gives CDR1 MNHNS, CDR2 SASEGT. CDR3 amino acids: CASSSTGYVLTF. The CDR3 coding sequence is TGTGCCAGCAGTTCCACAGGATACGTCCTGACTTTC.

The CDR3 is CASSRTGGLNSPLHF. Here the CDR3 DNA reads TGTGCCAGCAGCCGGACAGGGGGCTTAAATTCACCCCTCCACTTT. V gene TRBV28 combines with J gene TRBJ1-6, with TRBD1 identical over 11 bases. The CDR3 runs to 15 residues. Trimming removed 6 bases from V and 7 bases from J; junction bases left unmatched: 5. Germline CDR1 is MDHEN and CDR2 is SYDVKM.

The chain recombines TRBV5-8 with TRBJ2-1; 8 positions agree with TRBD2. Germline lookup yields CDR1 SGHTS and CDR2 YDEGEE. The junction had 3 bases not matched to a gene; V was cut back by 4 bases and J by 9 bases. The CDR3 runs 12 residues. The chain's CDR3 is CASSGSGGEQFF. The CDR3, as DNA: TGTGCCAGCAGCGGCAGCGGGGGTGAGCAGTTCTTC.

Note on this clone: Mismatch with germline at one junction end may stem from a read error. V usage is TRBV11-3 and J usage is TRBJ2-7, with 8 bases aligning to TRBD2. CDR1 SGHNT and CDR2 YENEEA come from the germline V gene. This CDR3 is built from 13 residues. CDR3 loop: CASSLDPTSGLNF. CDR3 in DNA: TGTGCCAGCAGCTTAGATCCCACTAGCGGACTGAACTTC.

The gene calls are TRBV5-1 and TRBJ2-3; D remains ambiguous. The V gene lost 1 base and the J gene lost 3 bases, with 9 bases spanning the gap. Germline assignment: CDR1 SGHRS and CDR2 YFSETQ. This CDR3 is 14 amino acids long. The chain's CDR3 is CASSLPPPTDTQYF. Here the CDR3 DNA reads TGCGCCAGCAGCTTGCCCCCGCCTACAGATACGCAGTATTTT.

The CDR3 protein is CASSSKLAGGRWNTGELFF. The CDR3 region has the DNA TGTGCCAGCAGCTCAAAACTAGCGGGGGGGCGATGGAACACCGGGGAGCTGTTTTTT. This chain joins TRBV7-2 and TRBJ2-2, with 13 bases that match TRBD2. Germline loops: CDR1 SGHTA, CDR2 FQGNSA. The CDR3 is made up of 19 amino acids. V dropped 4 bases and J dropped 1; count of bases not matched to a gene: 9.